The 19 T cell receptor beta chains below come from one sample, sequenced in a study of blood T cell repertoires in COVID-19 (dated by TCRdb to the early 2020s). The library was made by the immunoSEQ multiplex PCR assay. The table was pulled from immuneACCESS by TCRdb, which kept in-frame rearrangements only. Such tables lose some clones; where checked, under half of the loss comes from unresolved V genes, and the rest has no known cause. The sample has about 74,000 clones on record, about four fifths of them singletons. The ten top clones hold around 21% of the sample. The sequenced sample consisted of peripheral blood. These receptors were collected from a man aged 70-80 years with acute or convalescent COVID-19.

The CDR3 spells CASSRLAGNSGANVLTF. In nucleotides, the CDR3 is TGTGCCAGCTCCCGACTAGCGGGGAACTCTGGGGCCAACGTCCTGACTTTC. The chain employs TRBV18 and TRBJ2-6; 11 bases align to TRBD2. Looked up from germline, CDR1 is KGHSH and CDR2 is LQKENI. The CDR3 has 17 residues. Unmatched junction bases numbered 4, after V lost 6 bases and J lost 0 bases.

This rearrangement joins TRBV7-9 to TRBJ2-6; TRBD1 might be the D (6 bases). V shed 8 bases and J shed 2 bases, with 13 bases lying between them. CDR1 and CDR2 (germline): SEHNR, FQNEAQ (reference sequence). The length of the CDR3 is 15 residues. This CDR3 is CASQGRLAGANVLTF. The CDR3, as DNA: TGTGCCAGCCAGGGGAGATTGGCTGGGGCCAACGTCCTGACTTTC.

This clone was seen only a few times. V is TRBV19 and J is TRBJ2-7; D call uncertain. Germline V gene sequence: CDR1 LNHDA, CDR2 SQIVND (reference sequence). Deletions cut 4 bases from V and 6 bases from J, with 10 bases between. This CDR3 has 12 amino acids. The CDR3 DNA is TGTGCCAGTAGTAAGGAGAGTGGCGAGCAGTACTTC. This codes for CASSKESGEQYF.

V and J are TRBV5-1 and TRBJ1-5; maybe TRBD1 (6 bases). Per germline, CDR1 SGHRS and CDR2 YFSETQ. The V gene lost 0 bases and the J gene lost 7 bases, with 8 bases spanning the gap. The CDR3 consists of 13 residues. DNA of the CDR3: TGCGCCAGCAGCTTGGCCGGGACACAGCCCCAGCATTTT. The encoded protein is CASSLAGTQPQHF.

This clone was seen many times. This sequence joins TRBV29-1 and TRBJ2-3; 9 bases agree with TRBD2. The CDR3 has 15 amino acids. V gave up 3 bases and J gave up 1 base; unmatched junction bases: 5. Germline V gene data show CDR1 as SQVTM and CDR2 as ANQGSEA. DNA for the CDR3: TGCAGCGTTGAGAAGCGGGAGGACGGCACAGATACGCAGTATTTT. Translation: CSVEKREDGTDTQYF.

The rearrangement joins TRBV3-1 (or the pseudogene TRBV3-2) to TRBJ2-3; TRBD2 matches at 10 bases. Germline lookup yields CDR1 LGHDT and CDR2 YNNKEL (reference sequence). CDR3 length equals 16 residues. The junction had 4 bases not matched to a gene; V was cut back by 3 bases and J by 1 base. The CDR3 here is CASSHGGTSGTDTQYF. The DNA of the CDR3 is TGTGCCAGCAGCCATGGGGGGACTAGCGGCACAGATACGCAGTATTTT.

The rearrangement uses TRBV27 and TRBJ2-7, with 11 bases aligning to TRBD2. Trimming cost V 5 bases and J 0 bases; bases outside gene matches: 9. This CDR3 is built from 17 residues. Germline CDR1 and CDR2: MNHEY and SMNVEV (reference sequence). The CDR3 nucleotides are TGTGCCAGCAGTCCCTCTAGCGGGAGGACCCTCTCCTACGAGCAGTACTTC. Translation gives CASSPSSGRTLSYEQYF.

The CDR3: CASSPRAPGIINNEQFF. In DNA, the CDR3 is TGTGCCAGCAGCCCCCGGGCCCCGGGGATTATTAACAATGAGCAGTTCTTC. The V and J genes are TRBV7-8 and TRBJ2-1; tentatively, D is TRBD2 (5 bases). The CDR3 is 17 amino acids. Germline CDR1 is SGHVS and CDR2 is FQNEAQ. The V end lost 5 bases, the J end lost 5 bases, and 22 bases lay between the germline ends.

This clone was picked up one time. The chain is built from TRBV28 and TRBJ2-6, with a weak D call TRBD1 (6 bases). Between the trimmed V and J ends, which lost 5 bases and 0 bases, there was a span of 8 bases. The CDR3 contains 15 residues. Germline V gene data show CDR1 as MDHEN and CDR2 as SYDVKM. CDR3 region: CASSQGGSGANVLTF. CDR3 sequence (DNA): TGTGCCAGCAGTCAAGGGGGCTCTGGGGCCAACGTCCTGACTTTC. The whole variable domain, remainder taken from reference TRBV28 and TRBJ2-6, is DVKVTQSSRYLVKRTGEKVFLECVQDMDHENMFWYRQDPGLGLRLIYFSYDVKMKEKGDIPEGYSVSREKKERFSLILESASTNQTSMYLCASSQGGSGANVLTFGAGSRLTVL.

The sample holds one count of this clone. The V and J genes are TRBV7-9 and TRBJ1-1, with D maybe TRBD1 (5 bases). The V end was cut by 5 bases, the J end by 1 base, with 14 bases between. Germline CDR1 SEHNR, CDR2 FQNEAQ (reference sequence). This CDR3 is built from 15 residues. The CDR3 is CASSPRDPENTEAFF. DNA of the CDR3: TGTGCCAGCAGCCCGCGGGACCCGGAGAACACTGAAGCTTTCTTT.

This chain connects TRBV28 to TRBJ2-1; possible D gene TRBD2, 6 bases. V was trimmed by 5 bases and J by 10 bases, leaving 18 bases between them. CDR1 and CDR2 (germline): MDHEN, SYDVKM. This CDR3 contains 14 residues. Written as DNA, the CDR3 is TGTGCCAGCAGTCACCCCACTGCGGGAAGAGAGCAGTTCTTC. Protein sequence: CASSHPTAGREQFF.

V is TRBV29-1 and J is TRBJ2-3; no firm D call. The CDR3 has 10 amino acids. Trimming shortened V by 4 bases and J by 6 bases, and 5 bases separated the two germline ends. Germline V gives CDR1 SQVTM, CDR2 ANQGSEA. CDR3 in DNA: TGCAGCGTTGCCGAGGATACGCAGTATTTT. Its translation: CSVAEDTQYF.

This clone has only a few counts. The rearrangement joins TRBV7-2 to TRBJ2-1; 7 bases map to TRBD2. This CDR3 has 13 residues. CDR1 and CDR2 (germline): SGHTA, FQGNSA. V trimming: 5 bases; J trimming: 4 bases; junction bases outside the gene matches: 2. In nucleotides, the CDR3 is TGTGCCAGCAGCGGGGGGGGATACAATGAGCAGTTCTTC. Translating gives CASSGGGYNEQFF.

This clone was seen only a few times. V gene TRBV5-1 combines with J gene TRBJ2-7; possible D gene TRBD2, 6 bases. There are 15 residues in the CDR3. V lost 1 base and J lost 2, with 13 bases in between. Germline V gene data show CDR1 as SGHRS and CDR2 as YFSETQ. CDR3 DNA sequence: TGCGCCAGCAGCTTGTGGGGCGGGACCGCCTACGAGCAGTACTTC. Its protein is CASSLWGGTAYEQYF.

The V gene is TRBV6-4, the J gene TRBJ2-1; 14 bases map to TRBD2. Trimming removed 6 bases from V and 8 bases from J; junction bases left unmatched: 3. Germline V CDR1 and CDR2: MRHNA, SNTAGT. There are 14 residues in the CDR3. DNA of the CDR3: TGTGCCAGCAGACCGGGACTAGCGGGAGATGAGCAGTTCTTC. Residues: CASRPGLAGDEQFF.

This chain uses TRBV18 with TRBJ2-4, with D perhaps TRBD2 (5 bases). The V gene lost 3 bases and the J gene lost 7 bases, with 13 bases spanning the gap. The CDR3 spans 14 residues. Germline CDR1 KGHSH, CDR2 LQKENI. In DNA, the CDR3 is TGTGCCAGCTCACCCCCCCCGGGGTTTAACATTCAGTACTTC. This sequence encodes CASSPPPGFNIQYF.

This clone was seen a handful of times. The V call is TRBV24-1, the J call TRBJ2-5; 7 bases map to TRBD2. V lost 2 bases to trimming and J lost 2 bases; unmatched junction nucleotides: 7. The CDR3 extends over 16 amino acids. Germline lookup yields CDR1 KGHDR and CDR2 SFDVKD. The CDR3 sequence is CATSDWGGRGQETQYF. CDR3 nucleotides: TGTGCCACCAGTGATTGGGGGGGTCGTGGGCAAGAGACCCAGTACTTC.

The V and J genes are TRBV28 and TRBJ2-7; 14 nucleotides line up with TRBD2. This CDR3 has 15 residues. Germline-derived CDR1 and CDR2 are MDHEN and SYDVKM. Trimming removed 5 bases from V and 5 bases from J; junction bases left unmatched: 5. CDR3 region: CASSDPGLAGDEQYF. The CDR3 bases are TGTGCCAGCAGTGATCCGGGACTAGCGGGAGACGAGCAGTACTTC.

The chain uses TRBV20-1 and TRBJ2-7; D unclear. Germline-derived CDR1 and CDR2 are DFQATT and SNEGSKA (reference sequence). Trimming left V 0 bases short and J 6 bases short, with 6 bases between. The CDR3 extends over 11 amino acids. The CDR3 nucleotides read TGCAGTGCTAGAGACCCGGGCGAGCAGTACTTC. It is translated as CSARDPGEQYF.